The T cell receptor beta chain described here comes from a study of identical twins. TCRdb fed the 5' RACE reads into MiXCR, producing one record per CDR3 protein. Of a few hundred thousand distinct CDR3 sequences listed, more than 6.5% are singletons. General observations from the study: Conclusions were drawn cross-sectionally by statistical analysis, without following the same donors. A lower insertion count was a feature of abundant cord blood beta clonotypes, with no such feature in memory repertoires. Beta out-of-frame twin sharing showed a weaker excess.

In the case of this clonotype: Its antigen is undetermined. A much larger clone differs from this one at a single base, so this may be a read error.

This sample also belongs to another study, concerning yellow fever vaccine responses in identical twins.

The specimen was memory (CD45RO+) T cells sorted from blood. The clonotype was recovered from a woman aged 18-29 years in good health.

DNA for the CDR3: TGTGCCAGCAGTTTAGAGGACCCCAGAACAGATACGCAGTATTTT. It encodes CASSLEDPRTDTQYF. V and J are TRBV28 and TRBJ2-3; D ambiguous. Trimming stripped 2 bases from V and 3 bases from J, with 12 bases between. Germline lookup yields CDR1 MDHEN and CDR2 SYDVKM. This CDR3 comprises 15 residues.